Detailed here is one T cell receptor (beta chain). Its antigen is unknown. The record has no base qualities; no much larger clone is one base away. Library prep was done by the immunoSEQ multiplex PCR assay. The authors' analysis ran thus. A statistical classification framework was built for diagnosing cytomegalovirus status from the catalog of TCR beta chain sequences. In its TCRdb copy, this immuneACCESS table keeps in-frame sequences only and misses some clones. Where compared with another copy, unresolved V genes explain less than half of these, and the others have no known cause. V and J calls and clone size come straight from that table; D and trimming were deduced from the DNA. Present in this sample are about 150,000 clones, approximately 86% of which were seen just once. Around 22% of the sample belongs to the ten largest clones. Separate from the approximately 700-subject first cohort, the validation cohort of more than 90 subjects was the group to which the donors belonged.

CDR1 SGHDN and CDR2 FVKESK are derived from the germline V gene. There are 15 amino acids in the CDR3, from cysteine to phenylalanine inclusive. Only CDR3 DNA remains: 45 bases, in frame from the first base. V is pared back by 1 base and J by 1 base, with 9 bases lying between the germline termini. The data derive from a study of cytomegalovirus exposure and HLA in healthy donors listed by TCRdb under 2017. Regarding the study in general: According to a later analysis, the roughly 120 validation repertoires were produced on the same platform as the 666 repertoires of the first cohort. To predict cytomegalovirus infection status, the study brought together high-throughput TCR immunosequencing, statistical association of individual TCRs with disease status, and machine learning. The aim of the study was to test whether cataloging public T cell receptors could identify signatures of past pathogen exposure. A separate validation cohort of roughly 130 different subjects was used in addition to the roughly 640-subject first cohort.

Points the paper makes about the study in general: The study listed 150 to 200 TCR beta chains as associated with cytomegalovirus. All 120 or so repertoires were used to score co-occurrence in the validation cohort in a later analysis, because that analysis had no HLA typing for the cohort. The authors suggested that the approach could potentially be generalized to other disease states and immunological phenotypes. The classifier was reported to diagnose cytomegalovirus status with high specificity and sensitivity in both the original and validation cohorts. A later analysis found that TCRs clustered in the first cohort also tended to co-occur in the 120 or so validation repertoires, with 94% of cluster scores above 0. In vitro tests confirmed that a few of the cytomegalovirus-associated TCR beta chains recognize cytomegalovirus antigens. Across donors, most TCR sequences were observed very rarely, whereas some public TCRs were present in many individuals.

The chain couples TRBV14 to TRBJ2-3, and the D gene may be TRBD1, 6 bases matching. Sequenced input: PBMCs. The receptor was derived from a young man in good health and CMV-seropositive. In nucleotide form, the sequence is TGTGCCAGCAGCCAAGGACAGGCCCGCACAGATACGCAGTATTTT. Its translation reads: CASSQGQARTDTQYF.